This is a list of T cell receptor beta chains from one sample in a study of CD8+ T cells in alopecia areata. Only in-frame clones appear in the TCRdb table, and some are missing; sequencing was by immunoSEQ multiplex PCR. Among fewer than 200,000 clones listed, about 70% were seen once. The source material was CD8+ T cells sorted from blood, sampled at week 0. The receptors were gathered from a human donor with alopecia areata. The CDR3 runs from the conserved cysteine through the conserved F or W. The D gene is left open where the match is weak. Size tells how often a clone was seen (once, few, many) or the class of an expanded clone, and some rows leave it out.

d_call	clone_size	j_call	v_call	cdr3_aa	cdr3_nt
NA	NA	TRBJ2-7	TRBV13	CASSYGRGSYEQYF	TGTGCCAGCAGCTACGGACGGGGGTCTTACGAGCAGTACTTC
NA	NA	TRBJ2-3	TRBV6-1	CASSDTAGAFTDTQYF	TGTGCCAGCAGTGACACGGCGGGGGCCTTCACAGATACGCAGTATTTT
NA	NA	TRBJ1-5	TRBV2	CASSQLGGGNQPQHF	TGTGCCAGCAGCCAGTTAGGGGGGGGCAATCAGCCCCAGCATTTT
NA	once	TRBJ2-5	TRBV23-1	CARDVGRYF	TGCGCCAGGGACGTCGGCAGGTACTTC
NA	NA	TRBJ2-7	TRBV19	CASSTSANGEQYF	TGTGCCAGTAGTACCTCCGCTAACGGCGAGCAGTACTTC
TRBD2	NA	TRBJ2-7	TRBV12-5	CASGLSGGYEQYF	TGTGCTAGTGGTTTGTCGGGGGGCTACGAGCAGTACTTC
NA	NA	TRBJ1-5	TRBV7-2	CASSLDNQPQHF	TGTGCCAGCAGCTTAGATAATCAGCCCCAGCATTTT
TRBD2	NA	TRBJ2-3	TRBV5-6	CASSLGSGRITDTQYF	TGTGCCAGCAGCTTGGGCAGCGGGAGAATCACAGATACGCAGTATTTT
TRBD1	NA	TRBJ2-2	TRBV9	CASSVPDRGGTGELFF	TGTGCCAGCAGCGTACCCGACAGGGGGGGCACCGGGGAGCTGTTTTTT
NA	NA	TRBJ1-2	TRBV29-1	CSVEDPRGDYGYTF	TGCAGCGTTGAAGATCCCAGGGGTGACTATGGCTACACCTTC
NA	NA	TRBJ2-5	TRBV5-4	CASSLGQAPTTETQYF	TGTGCCAGCAGCTTGGGTCAGGCGCCTACCACGGAGACCCAGTACTTC
NA	NA	TRBJ2-1	TRBV5-6	CASSFGGGDEQFF	TGTGCCAGCAGCTTCGGCGGGGGCGATGAGCAGTTCTTC
NA	NA	TRBJ1-1	TRBV7-9	CASSRGPEAFF	TGTGCCAGCAGCCGGGGGCCCGAAGCTTTCTTT
NA	NA	TRBJ2-1	TRBV15	CATSDQEYNEQFF	TGTGCCACCAGCGATCAGGAGTACAATGAGCAGTTCTTC
NA	NA	TRBJ2-7	TRBV5-1	CASSLAGRLAYEQYF	TGCGCCAGCAGCTTGGCCGGAAGACTAGCCTACGAGCAGTACTTC
NA	NA	TRBJ2-2	TRBV4-1	CASSQVRLATGELFF	TGCGCCAGCAGCCAAGTACGCCTGGCCACCGGGGAGCTGTTTTTT
NA	NA	TRBJ2-3	TRBV5-1	CASSLEEAPGADTQYF	TGCGCCAGCAGCTTGGAGGAGGCCCCCGGCGCAGATACGCAGTATTTT
TRBD1	NA	TRBJ1-2	TRBV7-9	CASSSPRTGANYGYTF	TGTGCCAGCAGCTCCCCCAGGACAGGGGCAAATTATGGCTACACCTTC
NA	NA	TRBJ2-3	TRBV30	CAWSEVGDTQYF	TGTGCCTGGAGTGAGGTTGGAGATACGCAGTATTTT
TRBD1	few	TRBJ2-5	TRBV29-1	CSVEGTGKRETQYF	TGCAGCGTTGAGGGGACAGGGAAGAGGGAGACCCAGTACTTC
TRBD1	NA	TRBJ2-1	TRBV13	CASSGTYRGVDGRYNEQFF	TGTGCCAGCAGCGGGACCTACAGGGGTGTGGATGGTAGATACAATGAGCAGTTCTTC
NA	few	TRBJ2-1	TRBV2	CASSEFRANEQFF	TGTGCCAGCAGTGAGTTTAGGGCCAATGAGCAGTTCTTC